This TCR beta chain is drawn from a study of control samples from healthy donors and cancer patients. Sequenced by immunoSEQ multiplex PCR; TCRdb stores in-frame clones only, minus some. The table records about 150,000 clones, approximately 94% of them present only once. V shed 0 bases and J shed 7 bases, with 5 bases lying between them. Germline CDR1 reads SGHRS; CDR2 reads YFSETQ. There are 11 residues in the CDR3. The sample comprised blood. This receptor was identified in a man aged 18 to 29 in good health. This chain links TRBV5-1 with TRBJ2-7; D gene ambiguous. The CDR3 bases are TGCGCCAGCAGCTTGGGTGCGGAGCAGTACTTC. Protein: CASSLGAEQYF. The whole variable domain, filled in from reference TRBV5-1 and TRBJ2-7, reads KAGVTQTPRYLIKTRGQQVTLSCSPISGHRSVSWYQQTPGQGLQFLFEYFSETQRNKGNFPGRFSGRQFSNSRSEMNVSTLELGDSALYLCASSLGAEQYFGPGTRLTVT.